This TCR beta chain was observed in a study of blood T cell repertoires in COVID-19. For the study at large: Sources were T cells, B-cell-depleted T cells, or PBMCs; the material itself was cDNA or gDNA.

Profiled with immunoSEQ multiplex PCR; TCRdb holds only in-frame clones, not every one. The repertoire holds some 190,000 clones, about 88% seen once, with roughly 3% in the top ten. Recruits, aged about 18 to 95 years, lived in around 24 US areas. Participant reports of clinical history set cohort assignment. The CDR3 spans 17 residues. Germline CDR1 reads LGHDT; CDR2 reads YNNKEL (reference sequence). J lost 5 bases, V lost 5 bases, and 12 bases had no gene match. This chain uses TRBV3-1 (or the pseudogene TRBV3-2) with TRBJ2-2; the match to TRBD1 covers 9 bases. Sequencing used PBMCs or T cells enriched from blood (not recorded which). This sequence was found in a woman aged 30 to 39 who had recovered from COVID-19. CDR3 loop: CASSGRLSGQGTGELFF. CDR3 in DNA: TGTGCCAGCAGCGGCCGACTATCGGGACAGGGAACCGGGGAGCTGTTTTTT.